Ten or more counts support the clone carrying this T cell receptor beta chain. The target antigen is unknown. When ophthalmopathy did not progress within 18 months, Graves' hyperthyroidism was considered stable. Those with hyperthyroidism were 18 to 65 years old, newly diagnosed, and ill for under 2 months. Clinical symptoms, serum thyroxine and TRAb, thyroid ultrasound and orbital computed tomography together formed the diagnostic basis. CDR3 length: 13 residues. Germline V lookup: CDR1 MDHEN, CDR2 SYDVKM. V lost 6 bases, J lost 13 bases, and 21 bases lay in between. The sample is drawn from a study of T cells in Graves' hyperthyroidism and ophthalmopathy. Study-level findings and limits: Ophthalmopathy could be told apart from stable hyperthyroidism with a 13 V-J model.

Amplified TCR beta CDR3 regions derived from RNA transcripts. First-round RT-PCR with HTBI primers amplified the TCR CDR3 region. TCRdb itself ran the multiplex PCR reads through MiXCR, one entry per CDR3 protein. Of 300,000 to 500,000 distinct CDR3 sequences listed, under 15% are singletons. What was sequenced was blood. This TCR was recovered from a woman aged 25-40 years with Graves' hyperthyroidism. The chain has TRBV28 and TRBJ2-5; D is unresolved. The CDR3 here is CASSATQTRHAYF. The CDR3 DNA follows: TGTGCCAGCAGCGCGACCCAGACTCGTCACGCGTACTTC.